The 15 T cell receptor beta chains below come from one sample, sequenced in a study of response to subunit inactivated influenza vaccine. TCRdb re-analysed the RT-PCR reads in MiXCR, keeping a single row per CDR3 protein. The repertoire holds 700,000 to 900,000 distinct CDR3 sequences, with less than 25% as singletons. The sample in question was PBMCs from blood, obtained more than 4 days after vaccination. The receptor source for this set is a man in his fifties or sixties who received an inactivated influenza vaccine.

Ten or more counts support this clonotype. The chain combines TRBV12-3 or TRBV12-4 with TRBJ2-3, with no clear D. CDR3 length equals 10 residues. V dropped 3 bases and J dropped 10 bases, with 5 bases sitting between them. The CDR3 loop is CASSFGAQYF. Written as DNA, the CDR3 is TGTGCCAGCAGTTTTGGGGCGCAGTATTTT.

This clonotype has only a few counts. The chain has TRBV29-1 and TRBJ2-1; 7 bases map to TRBD2. J was trimmed by 7 bases and V by 1 base; bases with no gene match: 16. CDR3 length: 17 residues. The germline V gene encodes CDR1 SQVTM and CDR2 ANQGSEA. DNA for the CDR3: TGCAGCGTTGAAGGGTCGGATCAGCGGGGTACGGGTAATGAGCAGTTCTTC. Translated, it gives CSVEGSDQRGTGNEQFF.

This clonotype was picked up a small number of times. The chain employs TRBV5-1 and TRBJ1-1; TRBD1 matches at 8 bases. The germline V gene encodes CDR1 SGHRS and CDR2 YFSETQ. This CDR3 is built from 17 residues. V lost 0 bases, J lost 2 bases, and 9 bases stayed unmatched. The CDR3 DNA is TGCGCCAGCAGCTTGGCTTTGTCAGGGGGCCCAAACACTGAAGCTTTCTTT. It is translated as CASSLALSGGPNTEAFF.

The chain links TRBV18 to TRBJ1-4; TRBD1 might be the D (6 bases). The V gene lost 6 bases and the J gene lost 8 bases, with 13 bases spanning the gap. This CDR3 contains 13 residues. CDR1 is KGHSH, CDR2 LQKENI, per germline. CDR3 residues: CASSLRTEEKLFF. CDR3 nucleotides: TGTGCCAGCTCCTTGAGGACAGAAGAAAAACTGTTTTTT.

This clonotype has more than one count but fewer than ten. This chain joins TRBV15 and TRBJ2-1, with TRBD2 matching 7 bases. This CDR3 comprises 18 residues. After removal of 1 base from V and 6 bases from J, the junction contained 15 bases not matched to a gene. Looked up from germline, CDR1 is LNHNV and CDR2 is YYDKDF (reference sequence). The CDR3 DNA reads as TGTGCCACCAGCAGAGCCGTCCGGTTTGGCGGGAGCGGCAATGAGCAGTTCTTC. This translates into CATSRAVRFGGSGNEQFF.

The chain recombines TRBV24-1 with TRBJ2-1, with TRBD2 matching 8 bases. The CDR3 consists of 16 residues. The germline gives CDR1 KGHDR, CDR2 SFDVKD. The V and J ends lost 2 bases and 2 bases, in that order; junction bases with no gene match: 4. CDR3 sequence: CATSDSGLAAYNEQFF. CDR3 in DNA: TGTGCCACCAGTGATTCAGGACTAGCCGCCTACAATGAGCAGTTCTTC.

The table lists this clonotype with a few counts. The chain recombines TRBV28 with TRBJ1-5; D uncertain. Germline V gene lookup returns CDR1 MDHEN and CDR2 SYDVKM. V was trimmed by 2 bases and J by 2 bases, leaving 7 bases between them. The length of the CDR3 is 14 residues. The chain's CDR3 is CASSLELGNQPQHF. The DNA for the CDR3 is TGTGCCAGCAGTTTAGAATTGGGCAATCAGCCCCAGCATTTT.

The table lists this clonotype with many counts. This sequence joins TRBV5-1 and TRBJ2-1; D might be TRBD1 or TRBD2, each matching 5 bases. V was clipped by 1 base and J by 0 bases, with 11 bases between them. Germline CDR1 reads SGHRS; CDR2 reads YFSETQ. The CDR3 loop spans 16 amino acids. CDR3 loop: CASSLYPGSSYNEQFF. The CDR3 DNA reads as TGCGCCAGCAGCTTGTACCCAGGGAGCTCCTACAATGAGCAGTTCTTC.

The V call is TRBV14, the J call TRBJ2-7; TRBD2 might be the D (5 bases). Germline assignment: CDR1 SGHDN and CDR2 FVKESK. Trimming removed 0 bases from V and 3 bases from J, with 9 bases in between. The CDR3 consists of 14 residues. In nucleotides, the CDR3 is TGTGCCAGCAGCCAAGACGGGGTGGTCTACGAGCAGTACTTC. This codes for CASSQDGVVYEQYF.

A few counts support this clonotype. V usage is TRBV6-2 or TRBV6-3 and J usage is TRBJ2-7; tentative D call: TRBD1 (5 bases). The CDR3 spans 11 residues. The germline gives CDR1 MNHEY, CDR2 SVGEGT. V was trimmed by 6 bases and J by 7 bases, leaving 10 bases between them. The CDR3 spells CASRTALEQYF. The CDR3 coding sequence is TGTGCCAGCAGGACAGCCTTAGAGCAGTACTTC.

The V call is TRBV3-1, the J call TRBJ1-2, with 9 nucleotides matching TRBD1. The CDR3 runs to 15 residues. Germline V gene sequence: CDR1 LGHDT, CDR2 YNNKEL (reference sequence). The junction had 7 bases not matched to a gene; V was cut back by 1 base and J by 7 bases. CDR3 protein: CASSQVGTGIFGYTF. CDR3 nucleotides: TGTGCCAGCAGCCAAGTGGGGACAGGGATATTTGGCTACACCTTC.

This clonotype was seen only a few times. The rearrangement uses TRBV5-6 and TRBJ1-5; D might be TRBD1 (5 bases). The CDR3 extends over 17 amino acids. The ends were cut back, 4 bases at V and 6 bases at J, with 23 bases in the middle. Per germline, CDR1 SGHDT and CDR2 YYEEEE. The CDR3 reads CASSAWDSWHRGQPQHF. The CDR3 DNA reads as TGTGCCAGCAGCGCCTGGGACTCCTGGCATCGGGGTCAGCCCCAGCATTTT.

This clonotype has ten or more counts. The gene calls are TRBV20-1 and TRBJ1-1; D remains ambiguous. The V gene's germline CDR1 is DFQATT and CDR2 SNEGSKA (reference sequence). Between the trimmed V and J ends, which lost 6 bases and 4 bases, there was a span of 12 bases. The CDR3 is 12 residues long. The CDR3 sequence is CSAPLEGTEAFF. CDR3 nucleotide sequence: TGCAGTGCCCCGTTGGAGGGCACTGAAGCTTTCTTT.

In its sample, this clonotype was seen many times. V is TRBV6-1 and J is TRBJ2-7, with D possibly TRBD2 on 6 matching bases. The V gene lost 1 base and the J gene lost 3 bases, with 10 bases spanning the gap. The CDR3 sequence is 14 residues long. The germline gives CDR1 MNHNS, CDR2 SASEGT. CDR3: CASSEVGGSYEQYF. DNA of the CDR3: TGTGCCAGCAGTGAAGTTGGGGGGAGCTACGAGCAGTACTTC.

This clonotype has a handful of counts. The gene calls are TRBV10-3 and TRBJ2-3, with 10 positions matching TRBD2. The V and J ends lost 0 bases and 3 bases, in that order; junction bases with no gene match: 6. CDR1 and CDR2 (germline): ENHRY, SYGVKD. This CDR3 is built from 17 residues. The DNA for the CDR3 is TGTGCCATCAGTGAGTCGTGGCTAGCGGGGGAGACAGATACGCAGTATTTT. This codes for CAISESWLAGETDTQYF.